These 18 T cell receptor beta chains share one sample of origin, sequenced in a study of technical replicates of blood from several donors. The repertoire was sequenced with immunoSEQ multiplex PCR; TCRdb's copy has only in-frame clones and lacks some. Seen here are about 100,000 clones, 95% observed once, and the top ten hold 0.34%. Sample: T cells isolated from PBMCs. These receptors were taken from a human donor in good health.

The J gene is TRBJ2-1, the V gene TRBV28, with D unresolved. Trimming stripped 3 bases from V and 0 bases from J, with 9 bases between. CDR1 and CDR2 from the germline V gene are MDHEN and SYDVKM. This CDR3 is built from 15 residues. Written as DNA, the CDR3 is TGTGCCAGCAGTTTCCAATGGAGCTCCTACAATGAGCAGTTCTTC. It yields the protein CASSFQWSSYNEQFF.

V and J are TRBV25-1 and TRBJ1-4, with 7 bases that match TRBD1. The germline CDR1 and CDR2 sequences are MGHDK and SYGVNS. The V and J ends lost 6 bases and 11 bases, in that order; junction bases with no gene match: 9. This CDR3 has 13 amino acids. In DNA, the CDR3 is TGTGCCAGCAGGACAGGGAATGGAGGGAAACTGTTTTTT. Its translation is CASRTGNGGKLFF.

The chain is built from TRBV9 and TRBJ1-2; 9 bases are shared with TRBD1. V dropped 0 bases and J dropped 8; count of bases not matched to a gene: 5. The CDR3 is 14 amino acids. The V gene's germline CDR1 is SGDLS and CDR2 YYNGEE. The CDR3 sequence: CASSVEGTGWGYTF. The CDR3 bases are TGTGCCAGCAGCGTAGAAGGGACAGGGTGGGGCTACACCTTC.

The chain links TRBV27 to TRBJ2-7; TRBD1 aligns across 7 bases. In germline, CDR1 is MNHEY, CDR2 SMNVEV (reference sequence). This CDR3 spans 12 amino acids. With 5 bases clipped from V and 6 bases from J, the junction kept 4 bases outside the gene matches. CDR3 sequence (DNA): TGTGCCAGCAGTCAGACAGGGTCCGAGCAGTACTTC. It translates to CASSQTGSEQYF.

The chain carries TRBV19 and TRBJ1-1, with 7 bases lining up with TRBD1. Trimming took 10 bases from V and 2 from J; bases not matched to a gene: 10. Germline V gene sequence: CDR1 LNHDA, CDR2 SQIVND (reference sequence). This CDR3 region has 14 residues. DNA of the CDR3: TGTGCCACAGGCGTGACAGGGCTAAACACTGAAGCTTTCTTT. Its protein product is CATGVTGLNTEAFF.

The rearrangement links TRBV4-1 to TRBJ2-1; 9 nucleotides agree with TRBD2. The CDR3 runs 17 residues. V dropped 1 base and J dropped 9; count of bases not matched to a gene: 13. The germline V gene encodes CDR1 MGHRA and CDR2 YSYEKL. In DNA form, the CDR3 reads TGCGCCAGCAGCCAAGTGTTGGAAGGACTAGCGATGTTTGAGCAGTTCTTC. It specifies CASSQVLEGLAMFEQFF.

The chain has TRBV27 and TRBJ1-2, with TRBD1 identical over 12 bases. CDR3 size: 14 residues. Losses at the gene ends were 3 bases for V and 8 bases for J; bases not matched to a gene: 4. The germline V gene has CDR1 MNHEY and CDR2 SMNVEV (reference sequence). Here the CDR3 DNA reads TGTGCCAGCAGTTTTTGGGACAGGGGGCAGGGCTACACCTTC. Protein sequence: CASSFWDRGQGYTF.

This chain uses TRBV27 with TRBJ2-1, with D hard to call. V was pared by 10 bases and J by 5 bases, with 12 bases between. From germline, CDR1 is MNHEY and CDR2 SMNVEV (reference sequence). This CDR3 is 12 amino acids long. CDR3 loop: CAILGRNNEQFF. CDR3 DNA: TGTGCCATCCTTGGGCGAAACAATGAGCAGTTCTTC.

The rearrangement links TRBV7-9 to TRBJ2-5; D call uncertain. Germline V gene sequence: CDR1 SEHNR, CDR2 FQNEAQ (reference sequence). This CDR3 contains 13 residues. Trimming cost V 5 bases and J 5 bases, with 12 bases left between them. As DNA, the CDR3 is TGTGCCAGCAGCACTTTTGGTTTGGAGACCCAGTACTTC. Its translation is CASSTFGLETQYF. Full variable domain (remainder filled in from reference TRBV7-9 and TRBJ2-5): DTGVSQNPRHKITKRGQNVTFRCDPISEHNRLYWYRQTLGQGPEFLTYFQNEAQLEKSRLLSDRFSAERPKGSFSTLEIQRTEQGDSAMYLCASSTFGLETQYFGPGTRLLVL.

This clone was recorded only once. The rearrangement joins TRBV27 to TRBJ2-7; a possible D gene is TRBD2 (6 bases). The germline V gene encodes CDR1 MNHEY and CDR2 SMNVEV (reference sequence). Trimming left V 2 bases short and J 2 bases short, with 16 bases between. This CDR3 is 16 amino acids long. CDR3 sequence (DNA): TGTGCCAGCAGTTTAGGAACCGGGACTGGAACCTACGAGCAGTACTTC. This gives the protein CASSLGTGTGTYEQYF.

DNA for the CDR3: TGTGCCAGCAGTGAGGGAGGTGGCGGGAGAAACTACGAGCAGTACTTC. Residues: CASSEGGGGRNYEQYF. The V and J genes are TRBV25-1 and TRBJ2-7; 7 nucleotides match TRBD2. V lost 3 bases and J lost 3; bases outside the gene matches: 11. The germline V gene has CDR1 MGHDK and CDR2 SYGVNS. The CDR3 covers 16 residues.

The V gene is TRBV18, the J gene TRBJ2-7; 12 nucleotides match TRBD2. The germline V gene encodes CDR1 KGHSH and CDR2 LQKENI. CDR3 length: 16 residues. Trimming cost V 1 base and J 2 bases; bases outside gene matches: 3. CDR3: CASSPQTSGSPYEQYF. The CDR3 DNA is TGTGCCAGCTCACCACAGACTAGCGGGAGTCCCTACGAGCAGTACTTC.

The chain uses TRBV4-2 and TRBJ2-2; D is possibly TRBD1 (6 bases). CDR1 and CDR2 (germline): LGHNA, YNFKEQ. Trimming stripped 4 bases from V and 3 bases from J, with 12 bases between. CDR3 length: 15 residues. The CDR3 spells CASSLIQGDTGELFF. DNA of the CDR3: TGTGCCAGCAGCCTAATACAGGGAGACACCGGGGAGCTGTTTTTT.

The chain is built from TRBV5-1 and TRBJ2-3; TRBD1 might be the D (6 bases). The V end lost 0 bases, the J end lost 1 base, and 12 bases lay between the germline ends. This CDR3 spans 16 amino acids. Germline V lookup: CDR1 SGHRS, CDR2 YFSETQ. The CDR3 nucleotides read TGCGCCAGCAGCTTGGCCCAGGGGCCGGGCACAGATACGCAGTATTTT. Protein product: CASSLAQGPGTDTQYF.

This chain uses TRBV27 with TRBJ1-2, with 7 bases aligning to TRBD1. The ends lost 6 bases at V and 4 bases at J; junction bases unmatched: 8. There are 14 residues in the CDR3. In germline, CDR1 is MNHEY, CDR2 SMNVEV (reference sequence). CDR3 sequence reads: CASRFLQGTYGYTF. The CDR3 coding sequence is TGTGCCAGCAGGTTTTTACAGGGGACCTATGGCTACACCTTC.

This sequence joins TRBV9 and TRBJ1-5; D perhaps matches TRBD1 (5 bases). Germline CDR1 is SGDLS and CDR2 is YYNGEE. CDR3 length: 16 residues. V gave up 2 bases and J gave up 2 bases, with 14 bases separating them. The CDR3: CASSVGTGGGNQPQHF. The CDR3 DNA reads as TGTGCCAGCAGCGTTGGGACCGGGGGAGGCAATCAGCCCCAGCATTTT.

This clone was recorded only once. The chain carries TRBV6-5 and TRBJ1-1; 9 positions agree with TRBD1. This CDR3 is 13 amino acids long. CDR1 is MNHEY and CDR2 is SVGAGI in the germline V gene. The CDR3 region is CATGRQGGTEAFF. The CDR3 DNA is TGTGCGACCGGCAGACAGGGGGGCACTGAAGCTTTCTTT.

About this clone itself: Different DNA sequences within this sample yield the same CDR3. Here the CDR3 DNA reads TGTGCCAGCAGACAGGGGATCTACGAGCAGTACTTC. It translates to CASRQGIYEQYF. The chain carries TRBV28 and TRBJ2-7; 7 nucleotides align to TRBD1. V gave up 6 bases and J gave up 3 bases; unmatched junction bases: 2. The CDR3 has 12 residues. Germline V gene lookup returns CDR1 MDHEN and CDR2 SYDVKM.